These 13 T cell receptor beta chains were all obtained from the same sample, sequenced in a study of blood T cell repertoires in COVID-19. Profiling relied on immunoSEQ multiplex PCR, and the TCRdb table lists in-frame clones only, not all of them. The table includes 120,000 or so clones, under 80% detected once. Sequencing was performed on peripheral blood. The receptors originated from a man aged 45-60 years with acute or convalescent COVID-19.

The chain joins TRBV6-1 to TRBJ2-7; D perhaps matches TRBD2 (6 bases). Germline V gene lookup returns CDR1 MNHNS and CDR2 SASEGT. The CDR3 has 16 residues. With 1 base removed from V and 7 bases from J, the gap between germline ends came to 20 bases. CDR3 sequence reads: CASSEGFGVGLREQYF. The CDR3 DNA sequence: TGTGCCAGCAGTGAAGGATTTGGTGTGGGACTGCGGGAGCAGTACTTC.

CDR3 DNA sequence: TGTGCCGCCGGGGAAGAGACCCAGTACTTC. Amino acids: CAAGEETQYF. The rearrangement links TRBV10-3 to TRBJ2-5; a possible D gene is TRBD2 (5 bases). The germline V gene encodes CDR1 ENHRY and CDR2 SYGVKD. The CDR3 has 10 amino acids. Trimming took off 11 bases at V and 3 bases at J, with 7 bases between the two ends.

V usage is TRBV5-1 and J usage is TRBJ2-3; 9 bases map to TRBD1. The CDR3 is made up of 14 amino acids. The germline V gene encodes CDR1 SGHRS and CDR2 YFSETQ. Trimming removed 6 bases from V and 4 bases from J; junction bases left unmatched: 6. The CDR3 nucleotides read TGCGCCAGCATCCTTGGGACAGGGTCAGATACGCAGTATTTT. This gives the protein CASILGTGSDTQYF. The full variable domain, its missing parts supplied by reference TRBV5-1 and TRBJ2-3, is KAGVTQTPRYLIKTRGQQVTLSCSPISGHRSVSWYQQTPGQGLQFLFEYFSETQRNKGNFPGRFSGRQFSNSRSEMNVSTLELGDSALYLCASILGTGSDTQYFGPGTRLTVL.

A single count supports this clone. V gene TRBV7-3 combines with J gene TRBJ2-2, with 9 nucleotides matching TRBD1. In germline, CDR1 is SGHTA, CDR2 FQGTGA. The CDR3 runs to 15 residues. V trimming: 0 bases; J trimming: 6 bases; junction bases outside the gene matches: 2. The CDR3 coding sequence is TGTGCCAGCAGCTTAACACAGGGGGCCGCCGGGGAGCTGTTTTTT. Its translation is CASSLTQGAAGELFF. The full variable domain, in which reference TRBV7-3 and TRBJ2-2 provide the parts outside the CDR3, is GAGVSQTPSNKVTEKGKYVELRCDPISGHTALYWYRQSLGQGPEFLIYFQGTGAADDSGLPNDRFFAVRPEGSVSTLKIQRTERGDSAVYLCASSLTQGAAGELFFGEGSRLTVL.

V gene TRBV27 combines with J gene TRBJ2-2, with 8 nucleotides matching TRBD2. CDR1 and CDR2 (germline): MNHEY, SMNVEV (reference sequence). This CDR3 is built from 15 residues. Germline trimming cut 5 bases from V and 4 bases from J; bases unmatched to any gene: 6. The CDR3 loop reads CASSQAGASTGELFF. The CDR3 coding sequence is TGTGCCAGCAGTCAAGCGGGGGCATCCACCGGGGAGCTGTTTTTT.

The J gene is TRBJ2-7, the V gene TRBV11-2; 9 bases fit TRBD2. The CDR3 sequence is 14 residues long. Germline V gene sequence: CDR1 SGHAT, CDR2 FQNNGV. Germline trimming cut 1 base from V and 5 bases from J; bases unmatched to any gene: 3. CDR3 nucleotide sequence: TGTGCCAGCAGCTTAGTTAGACTAGCGGACGAGCAGTACTTC. Its translation is CASSLVRLADEQYF.

This chain connects TRBV5-6 to TRBJ1-5; possibly TRBD1 for D (5 bases). The V and J ends lost 0 bases and 2 bases respectively, with 15 bases between them. Germline CDR1 and CDR2: SGHDT and YYEEEE. The CDR3 extends over 17 amino acids. The DNA for the CDR3 is TGTGCCAGCAGCTTGGCCTCTTGGGGCGCGGGCAATCAGCCCCAGCATTTT. Its protein is CASSLASWGAGNQPQHF.

The chain employs TRBV7-9 and TRBJ2-7; possibly TRBD2 for D (5 bases). This CDR3 has 15 amino acids. Germline V gene sequence: CDR1 SEHNR, CDR2 FQNEAQ (reference sequence). Between the trimmed V and J ends, which lost 5 bases and 0 bases, there was a span of 14 bases. The CDR3 DNA reads TGTGCCAGCAGCCAGCAAGGGAGCAGCTCCTACGAGCAGTACTTC. Its translation: CASSQQGSSSYEQYF.

The genes are TRBV6-5 and TRBJ2-7; D is unclear. Trimming took off 8 bases at V and 2 bases at J, with 16 bases between the two ends. Germline CDR1 MNHEY, CDR2 SVGAGI. The CDR3 extends over 14 amino acids. The CDR3, as DNA: TGTGCCAGCGCGACCTACATGGAGCCCTACGAGCAGTACTTC. It codes for CASATYMEPYEQYF.

The rearrangement joins TRBV6-2 or TRBV6-3 to TRBJ1-2, with a possible D match to TRBD1 (5 bases). Germline loops: CDR1 MNHEY, CDR2 SVGEGT. V was clipped by 2 bases and J by 8 bases, with 12 bases between them. The length of the CDR3 is 13 residues. The chain's CDR3 is CASSYQGQGGYTF. The CDR3 DNA is TGTGCCAGCAGTTACCAAGGACAAGGGGGCTACACCTTC.

V gene TRBV11-3 combines with J gene TRBJ2-1, with 14 bases that match TRBD2. Germline trimming cut 4 bases from V and 2 bases from J; bases unmatched to any gene: 10. Germline V gene lookup returns CDR1 SGHNT and CDR2 YENEEA. The CDR3 is 19 residues long. As DNA, the CDR3 is TGTGCCAGCAGCTGGGGGACTAGCGGGAGTAAGGGGGCCTACAATGAGCAGTTCTTC. Its protein product is CASSWGTSGSKGAYNEQFF.

The chain combines TRBV19 with TRBJ2-3; 8 nucleotides agree with TRBD1. CDR3 length: 13 residues. Germline CDR1 reads LNHDA; CDR2 reads SQIVND (reference sequence). J was trimmed by 8 bases and V by 6 bases; bases with no gene match: 7. The CDR3 protein is CASRTGTGPTQYF. DNA for the CDR3: TGTGCCAGTAGGACCGGGACAGGCCCTACGCAGTATTTT.

The chain has TRBV19 and TRBJ1-4; TRBD1 agrees at 8 bases. Germline trimming cut 7 bases from V and 7 bases from J; bases unmatched to any gene: 8. Looked up from germline, CDR1 is LNHDA and CDR2 is SQIVND (reference sequence). The CDR3 loop spans 14 amino acids. This CDR3 is CASNRRGRGEKLFF. In DNA, the CDR3 is TGTGCCAGTAACCGCAGGGGGCGGGGTGAAAAACTGTTTTTT.